Listed below are T cell receptor beta chains from one sample, sequenced in a study of T cells in Graves' hyperthyroidism and ophthalmopathy. MiXCR was run by TCRdb on the multiplex PCR reads, yielding one entry per CDR3 protein. The repertoire has 160,000 or so distinct CDR3 sequences, roughly 10% of them found once; the top ten carry roughly a fifth. The source material was blood. All receptors derive from a woman aged 18 to 35 with Graves' hyperthyroidism that later progressed to Graves' ophthalmopathy. The CDR3 runs from the conserved cysteine through the conserved F or W. D genes are given only for firm matches. Clone size is shown for a subset of rows, as once, few, many or a class of expanded clone.

V: TRBV10-3; size: many; D: .; J: TRBJ1-2; DNA: TGTGCCATCAGTGAGGTTGACTATGGCTACACCTTC; CDR3: CAISEVDYGYTF
V: TRBV19; size: .; D: TRBD2; J: TRBJ2-1; DNA: TGTGCCAGTAGTATAGCGGGAGGGGCATACAATGAGCAGTTCTTC; CDR3: CASSIAGGAYNEQFF
V: TRBV30; size: few; D: .; J: TRBJ2-3; DNA: TGTGCCTGGGTGCCTGAGGTAGACACAGATACGCAGTATTTT; CDR3: CAWVPEVDTDTQYF
V: TRBV2; size: many; D: TRBD2; J: TRBJ2-2; DNA: TGTGCCAGCACCGGAAGGACTAGCGGTAACACCGGGGAGCTGTTTTTT; CDR3: CASTGRTSGNTGELFF
V: TRBV10-3; size: many; D: .; J: TRBJ1-2; DNA: TGTGCCATCAGTGAGGATCCGACACCAGATAACTATGGCTACACCTTC; CDR3: CAISEDPTPDNYGYTF
V: TRBV7-9; size: many; D: TRBD2; J: TRBJ2-5; DNA: TGTGCCAGCAGCTTAGCGATGGCGGGAGTTCGAGGGGAGACCCAGTACTTC; CDR3: CASSLAMAGVRGETQYF
V: TRBV9; size: .; D: .; J: TRBJ2-3; DNA: TGTGCCAGCAGCGTATTAGGCGGGGGCCGCACAGATACGCAGTATTTT; CDR3: CASSVLGGGRTDTQYF
V: TRBV20-1; size: many; D: .; J: TRBJ2-1; DNA: TGCAGTCAGGGGGGCGGAAACTCCTACAATGAGCAGTTCTTC; CDR3: CSQGGGNSYNEQFF
V: TRBV2; size: many; D: .; J: TRBJ1-5; DNA: TGTGCCAGCAGTGACCAGGTGAATCAGCCCCAGCATTTT; CDR3: CASSDQVNQPQHF
V: TRBV19; size: .; D: TRBD1; J: TRBJ1-4; DNA: TGTGCCAGTAGACCCCGTCGACAGGGAGCTAATGAAAAACTGTTTTTT; CDR3: CASRPRRQGANEKLFF
V: TRBV19; size: many; D: .; J: TRBJ1-5; DNA: TGTGCCAGTAGTATAAGTGGCCAGGGGTACAATCAGCCCCAGCATTTT; CDR3: CASSISGQGYNQPQHF
V: TRBV7-8; size: many; D: .; J: TRBJ1-3; DNA: TGTGCCAGCAGCTTAGTCCGTTACAACTCTGGAAACACCATATATTTT; CDR3: CASSLVRYNSGNTIYF
V: TRBV2; size: many; D: TRBD1; J: TRBJ2-7; DNA: TGTGCCAGCAGTGAAAGGGGGCACGAGCAGTACTTC; CDR3: CASSERGHEQYF
V: TRBV6-1; size: many; D: TRBD1; J: TRBJ2-4; DNA: TGTGCCAGCAGATCCAGGGGGCAGGACATTCAGTACTTC; CDR3: CASRSRGQDIQYF
V: TRBV2; size: few; D: .; J: TRBJ1-5; DNA: TGTGCCAGCAGCCCGGCCAGGATCAATCAGCCCCAGCATTTT; CDR3: CASSPARINQPQHF
V: TRBV6-2/TRBV6-3; size: many; D: .; J: TRBJ1-1; DNA: TGTGCCAGCAGTTACGGGGGCTTGGCTGAAGCTTTCTTT; CDR3: CASSYGGLAEAFF
V: TRBV7-2; size: .; D: .; J: TRBJ2-3; DNA: TGTGCCGGCAGCTACCTCCCAGATACGCAGTATTTT; CDR3: CAGSYLPDTQYF
V: TRBV6-1; size: many; D: .; J: TRBJ2-1; DNA: TGTGCCAGCAGATCGACAGGTGGTTATGAGCAGTTCTTC; CDR3: CASRSTGGYEQFF
V: TRBV7-9; size: many; D: .; J: TRBJ2-1; DNA: TGTGCCAGCAGCGGCGACGGCTACAATGAGCAGTTCTTC; CDR3: CASSGDGYNEQFF
V: TRBV12-3/TRBV12-4; size: many; D: .; J: TRBJ1-2; DNA: TGTGCCAGCAGTTTAGGAGCTAACTATGGCTACACCTTC; CDR3: CASSLGANYGYTF
V: TRBV7-2; size: .; D: .; J: TRBJ2-5; DNA: TGTGCCAGCAGCCCGAGACAGATAATGGAGACCCAGTACTTC; CDR3: CASSPRQIMETQYF
V: TRBV7-3; size: many; D: .; J: TRBJ1-1; DNA: TGTGCCAGCAGCCAAATGCATACAGGGATCGCTGAAGCTTTCTTT; CDR3: CASSQMHTGIAEAFF
V: TRBV6-5; size: few; D: TRBD1; J: TRBJ1-2; DNA: TGTGCCAGCAGTTACCGGCGCACAGGGGATGGCTACACCTTC; CDR3: CASSYRRTGDGYTF
V: TRBV5-1; size: many; D: TRBD2; J: TRBJ2-1; DNA: TGCGCCAGCAGGCGGGACTACTACAATGAGCAGTTCTTC; CDR3: CASRRDYYNEQFF
V: TRBV7-2; size: many; D: .; J: TRBJ2-7; DNA: TGTGCCAGCAGCCCCCCCGGACCCTACGAGCAGTACTTC; CDR3: CASSPPGPYEQYF
V: TRBV7-2; size: many; D: TRBD1; J: TRBJ1-2; DNA: TGTGCCAGCAGCTTTTCCGTTGGGGGGACAGGCGGCTGGAAGGATGGCTACACCTTC; CDR3: CASSFSVGGTGGWKDGYTF
V: TRBV11-2; size: many; D: .; J: TRBJ2-2; DNA: TGTGCCAGCAGCTTTAGGCAGGGGAAGAACACCGGGGAGCTGTTTTTT; CDR3: CASSFRQGKNTGELFF
V: TRBV7-9; size: few; D: TRBD2; J: TRBJ2-7; DNA: TGTGCCAGCAGCTTAGCCGGGACTAGCGGGGGGCCTAAATACGAGCAGTACTTC; CDR3: CASSLAGTSGGPKYEQYF
V: TRBV5-1; size: .; D: .; J: TRBJ1-5; DNA: TGCGCCAGCAGCTTGGCCCCCGCGGAGCCCCAGCATTTT; CDR3: CASSLAPAEPQHF
V: TRBV30; size: many; D: .; J: TRBJ2-5; DNA: TGTGCCTGGAGTAAACAAACGGAGACCCAGTACTTC; CDR3: CAWSKQTETQYF
V: TRBV27; size: many; D: .; J: TRBJ2-7; DNA: TGTGCCAGCAGTTTGGTGGATAAGGGCGAGCAGTACTTC; CDR3: CASSLVDKGEQYF
V: TRBV3-1; size: many; D: .; J: TRBJ2-2; DNA: TGTGCCAGCAGCCTTGTCCTGAACACCGGGGAGCTGTTTTTT; CDR3: CASSLVLNTGELFF
V: TRBV5-1; size: .; D: .; J: TRBJ2-2; DNA: TGCGCCAGCAGCTTGCTACTAGCCGACACCGGGGAGCTGTTTTTT; CDR3: CASSLLLADTGELFF
V: TRBV13; size: once; D: .; J: TRBJ1-5; DNA: TGTGCCAGCAGCGCCGGGTGGGGGGTAGGTCAGCCCCAGCATTTT; CDR3: CASSAGWGVGQPQHF
V: TRBV7-8; size: many; D: .; J: TRBJ2-1; DNA: TGTGCCAGCAGCTTAATTGAAGGGGGAAACGAGCAGTTCTTC; CDR3: CASSLIEGGNEQFF
V: TRBV2; size: many; D: TRBD1; J: TRBJ1-1; DNA: TGTGCCAGCAGATCGACAGGGGGCGCTGAAGCTTTCTTT; CDR3: CASRSTGGAEAFF
V: TRBV25-1; size: .; D: .; J: TRBJ2-1; DNA: TGTGCCAGCAGTGAAATCCGCTCCTACAATGAGCAGTTCTTC; CDR3: CASSEIRSYNEQFF
V: TRBV4-1; size: few; D: .; J: TRBJ1-1; DNA: TGCGCCAGCAGCCAAGTTTCGGGGACAAACACTGAAGCTTTCTTT; CDR3: CASSQVSGTNTEAFF
V: TRBV19; size: many; D: .; J: TRBJ1-2; DNA: TGTGCCAGTAGCACTCAGGGTTCCTATGGCTACACCTTC; CDR3: CASSTQGSYGYTF
V: TRBV18; size: .; D: .; J: TRBJ1-1; DNA: TGTGCCAGCTCACCACGTGACAGATCCATGAACACTGAAGCTTTCTTT; CDR3: CASSPRDRSMNTEAFF
V: TRBV28; size: many; D: TRBD2; J: TRBJ2-5; DNA: TGTGCCAGCAGTTCCCAGACTAGCGGGGGAGAGACCCAGTACTTC; CDR3: CASSSQTSGGETQYF
V: TRBV20-1; size: few; D: .; J: TRBJ1-1; DNA: TGCAGTGCGCCTCCCGCCGGTGGCAGGGAGGCGGGCACTGAAGCTTTCTTT; CDR3: CSAPPAGGREAGTEAFF
V: TRBV9; size: .; D: .; J: TRBJ1-6; DNA: TGTGCCAGCAGCGTAGAGGGGGGGACCCCATCTTCACCCCTCCACTTT; CDR3: CASSVEGGTPSSPLHF
V: TRBV18; size: few; D: TRBD1; J: TRBJ1-2; DNA: TGTGCCAGCTCATTCGGGGGACAGGGGAATGGCTACACCTTC; CDR3: CASSFGGQGNGYTF
V: TRBV28; size: .; D: .; J: TRBJ1-2; DNA: TGTGCCAGCAGTTTAGGGGCTCGTGGCTACACCTTC; CDR3: CASSLGARGYTF